This is a list of T cell receptor beta chains from one sample in a study of blood T cell repertoires in COVID-19. Repertoires were generated with immunoSEQ multiplex PCR, while TCRdb's copy carries only in-frame clones and drops some. The sample holds some 91,000 clones, over 65% seen once. Sequencing was carried out using peripheral blood. The receptors originated from a human donor in a cohort sampled during active COVID-19. The CDR3 runs from the conserved cysteine through the conserved F or W. A D gene is named only where the DNA matches it firmly. Clone size is stated in some rows and not others, as once, few, many or a class when expanded.

V: TRBV5-1
size: .
D: .
J: TRBJ1-2
CDR3: CASSLRQAPGGYTF
DNA: TGCGCCAGCAGCTTGCGCCAGGCCCCGGGGGGCTACACCTTC

V: TRBV2
size: .
D: .
J: TRBJ1-2
CDR3: CASRAYSGGAKGYTF
DNA: TGTGCCAGCAGAGCCTACTCTGGGGGGGCGAAGGGCTACACCTTC

V: TRBV11-2
size: .
D: .
J: TRBJ2-7
CDR3: CASSSRDTYEQYF
DNA: TGTGCCAGCAGCTCCCGGGATACCTACGAGCAGTACTTC

V: TRBV27
size: .
D: TRBD1
J: TRBJ2-1
CDR3: CASSLGQGRWFF
DNA: TGTGCCAGCAGTTTAGGACAGGGCCGGTGGTTCTTC

V: TRBV6-1
size: .
D: .
J: TRBJ1-6
CDR3: CASSEVAGIDSPLHF
DNA: TGTGCCAGCAGTGAAGTTGCAGGGATTGATTCACCCCTCCACTTT

V: TRBV2
size: few
D: TRBD1
J: TRBJ1-5
CDR3: CASSQQGAFQPQHF
DNA: TGTGCCAGCAGTCAACAGGGGGCTTTTCAGCCCCAGCATTTT

V: TRBV5-6
size: .
D: .
J: TRBJ2-5
CDR3: CASSQLQGTIQETQYF
DNA: TGTGCCAGCAGCCAACTACAGGGTACGATTCAAGAGACCCAGTACTTC

V: TRBV11-3
size: .
D: .
J: TRBJ2-7
CDR3: CASSPRGGSYEQYF
DNA: TGTGCCAGCAGCCCCAGAGGGGGATCCTACGAGCAGTACTTC

V: TRBV11-2
size: .
D: TRBD1
J: TRBJ1-6
CDR3: CASSPTGVSPLHF
DNA: TGTGCCAGCAGCCCGACAGGGGTTTCACCCCTCCACTTT

V: TRBV7-8
size: .
D: .
J: TRBJ1-6
CDR3: CASSLAAGLYNSPLHF
DNA: TGTGCCAGCAGCTTAGCAGCCGGTTTATATAATTCACCCCTCCACTTT

V: TRBV27
size: once
D: TRBD1
J: TRBJ2-2
CDR3: CASRRDIDRGRAGELFF
DNA: TGTGCCAGCAGGAGAGATATTGACAGGGGGCGCGCCGGGGAGCTGTTTTTT

V: TRBV29-1
size: once
D: TRBD2
J: TRBJ2-3
CDR3: CSVGELAGGTDTQYF
DNA: TGCAGCGTTGGTGAGCTAGCGGGAGGCACAGATACGCAGTATTTT

V: TRBV30
size: few
D: .
J: TRBJ2-1
CDR3: CAWSSRGWGTNEQFF
DNA: TGTGCCTGGAGTTCCAGGGGATGGGGTACCAATGAGCAGTTCTTC